Sequencing of this T cell receptor (beta chain) was carried out in a study of cytotoxic CD8 clonotypes in ibrutinib-treated CLL. Across the study: Patients: 11 to 12 relapsed/refractory, some 15 treatment-naive, approximately 18 IGHV unmutated.

General study findings and limits: Treatment left the uncommon public clonotypes either contracted or stable in frequency.

This clone was recorded only once. Antigen specificity is unknown. Sequenced by immunoSEQ multiplex PCR; TCRdb stores in-frame clones only, minus some. The sample consists of 300,000 or so clones, 67% of them appearing once. PBMCs that had been cryopreserved were the source of about 2 micrograms of genomic DNA for TCR beta libraries. Germline values: CDR1 MDHEN, CDR2 SYDVKM. J was trimmed by 10 bases and V by 6 bases; bases with no gene match: 11. The CDR3 runs 14 residues. This chain uses TRBV28 with TRBJ1-1, with 10 bases that match TRBD1. The clonotype comes from a human donor with chronic lymphocytic leukemia. This specimen was PBMCs, taken after 36 months of ibrutinib treatment. The CDR3 loop is CASSPDRGGLGAFF. The DNA for the CDR3 is TGTGCCAGCAGCCCGGACAGGGGGGGATTAGGAGCTTTCTTT.